The T cell receptor beta chain described here comes from a study of radiotherapy plus CTLA-4 blockade in lung cancer. Across the study: Across the patients, objective responses occurred in 18%, and disease control in under 35%.

Clones were read by immunoSEQ multiplex PCR, and TCRdb kept only the in-frame ones, dropping some. The sample includes about 50,000 clones, roughly 84% of them seen just once. CDR3 length: 12 residues. Germline CDR1 SQVTM, CDR2 ANQGSEA. The germline V and J ends were trimmed by 6 bases and 1 base, with 10 bases remaining between them. Material: peripheral blood, obtained from a patient treated with radiotherapy plus ipilimumab. The TCR was taken from a human donor with non-small cell lung cancer whose response to radiotherapy plus ipilimumab could not be evaluated. V gene TRBV29-1 combines with J gene TRBJ2-7; D not resolved. CDR3 DNA: TGCAGCGTGGCGGCTGATTCCTACGAGCAGTACTTC. Translation gives CSVAADSYEQYF.